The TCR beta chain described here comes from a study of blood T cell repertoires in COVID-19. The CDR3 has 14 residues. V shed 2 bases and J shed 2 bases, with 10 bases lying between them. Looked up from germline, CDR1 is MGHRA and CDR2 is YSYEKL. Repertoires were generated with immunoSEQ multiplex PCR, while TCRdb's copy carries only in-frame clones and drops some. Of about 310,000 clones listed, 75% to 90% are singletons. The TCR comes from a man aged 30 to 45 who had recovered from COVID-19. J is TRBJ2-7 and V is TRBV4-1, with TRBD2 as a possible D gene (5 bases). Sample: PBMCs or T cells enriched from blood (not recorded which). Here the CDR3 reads CASSQHFGAYEQYF. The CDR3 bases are TGCGCCAGCAGCCAACATTTCGGGGCCTACGAGCAGTACTTC.